This T cell receptor (beta chain) is from a study of CD8 T cells in ankylosing spondylitis. Overall study findings and caveats: The clones that were linked to disease were reported to be significantly enriched in matched synovial fluid samples from ankylosing spondylitis patients. Earlier reports found some motif variants in synovial fluid and blood in reactive arthritis. Apparently characteristic of ankylosing spondylitis blood was a TCR beta motif (about eight highly homologous variants). Relatively rare in peripheral blood, disease-linked clones were also CD8+.

This clonotype was counted ten times or more. The antigen remains unidentified. Germline loops: CDR1 SGHRS, CDR2 YFSETQ. CDR3 size: 13 residues. V was clipped by 4 bases and J by 2 bases, with 8 bases between them. Generation of TCR beta libraries employed quantitative 5'-RACE incorporating molecular barcodes. From the 5' RACE reads, TCRdb called clonotypes with MiXCR, one entry per CDR3 protein. The table includes around 430,000 distinct CDR3 sequences, roughly 17% detected once. The sequenced sample was blood, either unsorted or a sorted T cell fraction (not recorded which). The rearrangement uses TRBV5-1 and TRBJ2-3, with D possibly called TRBD1 or TRBD2 (5 bases each). This sequence was found in a male donor with ankylosing spondylitis. DNA of the CDR3: TGCGCCAGCAGCGAGGGGAACACAGATACGCAGTATTTT. Protein: CASSEGNTDTQYF.